Listed below are T cell receptor beta chains from one sample, sequenced in a study of beta chain features in type 1 diabetes. Assay: immunoSEQ multiplex PCR; the TCRdb copy retains only in-frame clones and omits some. The repertoire holds around 310,000 clones, with approximately 10% as singletons. Sequenced: naive CD4+ T cells from blood. All receptors derive from a woman aged 25 to 45 in good health. Each CDR3 is given without its conserved first and last residue. Clone size appears in some rows only: once, few, many, or a class for an expanded clone.

cdr3_aa: ASSFLAGGHGADTQY
v_call: TRBV5-1
j_call: TRBJ2-3
clone_size: NA

cdr3_aa: ASSEQGQGAEAF
v_call: TRBV2
j_call: TRBJ1-1
clone_size: NA

cdr3_aa: ASSGTSEFTDTQY
v_call: TRBV25-1
j_call: TRBJ2-3
clone_size: NA

cdr3_aa: ASSLDNSGANVLT
v_call: TRBV5-4
j_call: TRBJ2-6
clone_size: NA

cdr3_aa: SVGQGDYEQY
v_call: TRBV29-1
j_call: TRBJ2-7
clone_size: NA

cdr3_aa: ASSPGSGANTGELF
v_call: TRBV6-6
j_call: TRBJ2-2
clone_size: NA

cdr3_aa: ASSFAGGGKNEQF
v_call: TRBV7-2
j_call: TRBJ2-1
clone_size: NA

cdr3_aa: ASSVATGGKLF
v_call: TRBV9
j_call: TRBJ1-4
clone_size: few

cdr3_aa: ASSPIPGQGSSNTGELF
v_call: TRBV5-4
j_call: TRBJ2-2
clone_size: NA

cdr3_aa: ASSLDRGEQY
v_call: TRBV7-2
j_call: TRBJ2-7
clone_size: NA

cdr3_aa: ASRREYGYT
v_call: TRBV28
j_call: TRBJ1-2
clone_size: few

cdr3_aa: ASSLSPGQGYEQY
v_call: TRBV7-3
j_call: TRBJ2-7
clone_size: NA

cdr3_aa: ASSRGTSATYEQY
v_call: TRBV7-9
j_call: TRBJ2-7
clone_size: few

cdr3_aa: AWDEAEAF
v_call: TRBV30
j_call: TRBJ1-1
clone_size: few